This TCR beta chain was recorded in a study of siplizumab effects on memory and regulatory T cells. Assay: immunoSEQ multiplex PCR; the TCRdb copy retains only in-frame clones and omits some. Of 55,000 to 70,000 clones in the sample, 93% were seen once. Study-level points and caveats: Unstimulated subsets were the mapping target of only a minor fraction of alloreactive clones. It seemed that naive T cells were more diverse than memory cells and were major contributors to the alloresponse.

Comments on this clone: Its antigen is as yet unknown.

This CDR3 comprises 13 residues. Trimming removed 5 bases at V and 3 bases at J, with 11 bases between. Germline-derived CDR1 and CDR2 are MDHEN and SYDVKM. The sequence came from a human donor in good health. Sequencing was performed on CD8+ T cells sorted from blood. The chain employs TRBV28 and TRBJ2-7; maybe TRBD1 (5 bases). CDR3 in amino acids: CASSPGHDYEQYF. CDR3 nucleotides: TGTGCCAGCAGTCCCGGACACGACTACGAGCAGTACTTC.